These 22 T cell receptor beta chains originate from one sample sequenced in a study of control samples from healthy donors and cancer patients. This table comes from immunoSEQ multiplex PCR, and its TCRdb copy is limited to in-frame clones, with some not included. The sample records 98,000 or so clones, more than 75% being singletons. Sequencing was done on a sample of blood. The receptors here all came from a man in his fifties or sixties in good health.

The genes are TRBV27 and TRBJ2-1; 8 bases agree with TRBD2. The CDR3 has 15 residues. V trimming: 6 bases; J trimming: 0 bases; junction bases outside the gene matches: 4. CDR1 is MNHEY and CDR2 is SMNVEV in the germline V gene (reference sequence). The CDR3 protein is CASRTGTSSYNEQFF. The CDR3 nucleotides are TGTGCCAGCAGGACCGGGACTAGCTCCTACAATGAGCAGTTCTTC.

This clone was observed once. The J gene is TRBJ1-6, the V gene TRBV6-5, with 7 bases identical to TRBD1. The junction had 12 bases not matched to a gene; V was cut back by 6 bases and J by 10 bases. From germline, CDR1 is MNHEY and CDR2 SVGAGI. This CDR3 comprises 15 residues. CDR3 nucleotide sequence: TGTGCCAGCAGGATTTCCAGGGGGGGTTTGTCACCCCTCCACTTT. It specifies CASRISRGGLSPLHF.

This chain links TRBV10-3 with TRBJ1-1; D ambiguous. Germline CDR1 and CDR2: ENHRY and SYGVKD. The CDR3 is 15 residues long. The V end was cut by 0 bases, the J end by 1 base, with 9 bases between. CDR3 region: CAISESGQTNTEAFF. CDR3 nucleotide sequence: TGTGCCATCAGTGAGTCAGGGCAGACGAACACTGAAGCTTTCTTT.

The chain is built from TRBV2 and TRBJ2-4; the D gene is possibly TRBD2 (5 bases). Germline CDR1 reads SNHLY; CDR2 reads FYNNEI. The CDR3 totals 16 residues. V lost 6 bases and J lost 0, with 15 bases in between. This chain's CDR3 is CASRPDYQLAKNIQYF. CDR3 DNA sequence: TGTGCCAGCAGGCCCGACTACCAACTAGCCAAAAACATTCAGTACTTC. The complete variable domain, with remaining parts taken from reference TRBV2 and TRBJ2-4, reads EPEVTQTPSHQVTQMGQEVILRCVPISNHLYFYWYRQILGQKVEFLVSFYNNEISEKSEIFDDQFSVERPDGSNFTLKIRSTKLEDSAMYFCASRPDYQLAKNIQYFGAGTRLSVL.

The chain recombines TRBV5-4 with TRBJ2-1; TRBD2 agrees at 8 bases. The CDR3 contains 16 residues. The V segment lost 0 bases and the J segment 4 bases; nucleotides outside the gene matches: 6. Germline V gives CDR1 SGHNT, CDR2 YYREEE (reference sequence). The CDR3 protein is CASSLGTRGGYNEQFF. The CDR3 DNA reads as TGTGCCAGCAGCTTGGGCACCCGCGGGGGGTACAATGAGCAGTTCTTC.

This sequence joins TRBV3-1 (or the pseudogene TRBV3-2) and TRBJ2-6; unclear D gene. The CDR3 extends over 16 amino acids. V was pared by 1 base and J by 1 base, with 8 bases between. Germline CDR1 and CDR2: LGHDT and YNNKEL (reference sequence). CDR3 loop: CASSQVGASGANVLTF. CDR3 coding DNA: TGTGCCAGCAGCCAAGTGGGCGCTTCTGGGGCCAACGTCCTGACTTTC.

This chain links TRBV4-1 with TRBJ2-1; unclear D gene. The V end was cut by 1 base, the J end by 3 bases, with 10 bases between. The CDR3 length is 15 residues. Germline V CDR1 and CDR2: MGHRA, YSYEKL. The CDR3, as DNA: TGCGCCAGCAGCCAAGCAGTTTTGGGCTACAATGAGCAGTTCTTC. This encodes CASSQAVLGYNEQFF.

This chain links TRBV30 with TRBJ1-6; D unresolved. Germline V gives CDR1 GTSNPN, CDR2 SVGIG (reference sequence). The CDR3 loop spans 14 amino acids. The V and J ends lost 6 bases and 0 bases respectively, with 9 bases between them. In nucleotides, the CDR3 is TGTGCCTGTCCAGTCAGCTCCTATAATTCACCCCTCCACTTT. It translates to CACPVSSYNSPLHF.

This clone has a single count. CDR3 sequence: CASATGRLAGVEEQYF. CDR3 DNA: TGTGCCAGCGCCACTGGCAGACTAGCGGGGGTCGAGGAGCAGTACTTC. The genes are TRBV21-1 and TRBJ2-7; TRBD2 is the table's D call, not checked against the DNA. TRBV21-1 is designated a pseudogene. There are 16 residues in the CDR3.

This rearrangement joins TRBV9 to TRBJ1-5, with 8 positions matching TRBD1. V trimming: 4 bases; J trimming: 7 bases; junction bases outside the gene matches: 7. Looked up from germline, CDR1 is SGDLS and CDR2 is YYNGEE. The CDR3 is 14 residues long. The CDR3 sequence: CASSRTGGRQPQHF. The CDR3, as DNA: TGTGCCAGCAGCCGAACAGGGGGGCGGCAGCCCCAGCATTTT.

The gene calls are TRBV5-5 and TRBJ2-5; TRBD2 matches 8 bases. The CDR3 extends over 15 amino acids. Germline V gives CDR1 SGHKS, CDR2 YYEKEE (reference sequence). V trimming: 2 bases; J trimming: 1 base; junction bases outside the gene matches: 4. The CDR3 nucleotides are TGTGCCAGCAGCTTCTCGGGGGGGGGCCAAGAGACCCAGTACTTC. This translates into CASSFSGGGQETQYF.

V and J are TRBV4-2 and TRBJ2-3, with TRBD2 matching 7 bases. The CDR3 covers 16 residues. Germline CDR1 reads LGHNA; CDR2 reads YNFKEQ. The J segment lost 2 bases and the V segment lost 4 bases, leaving 9 bases of the junction unmatched. The CDR3 DNA is TGTGCCAGCAGCCCAAAGCGGGACTCCACCACAGATACGCAGTATTTT. Encoded protein: CASSPKRDSTTDTQYF.

This chain links TRBV29-1 with TRBJ1-1, with D perhaps matching TRBD1 (5 bases). The CDR3 length is 13 residues. CDR1 and CDR2 from the germline V gene are SQVTM and ANQGSEA. Trimming took 5 bases from V and 1 from J, leaving 11 bases between them. The DNA of the CDR3 is TGCAGCGTTTTTAAGACAGCGAACACTGAAGCTTTCTTT. Translation gives CSVFKTANTEAFF.

CDR3 region: CASSRREGTGGHLSGNTIYF. The CDR3 nucleotides read TGCGCCAGCAGCCGAAGAGAAGGGACAGGGGGCCATCTCTCTGGAAACACCATATATTTT. V and J are TRBV4-1 and TRBJ1-3; 12 bases are a match to TRBD1. CDR3 length: 20 amino acids. Losses at the gene ends were 4 bases for V and 0 bases for J; bases not matched to a gene: 13. Germline V gene data show CDR1 as MGHRA and CDR2 as YSYEKL.

This chain uses TRBV9 with TRBJ1-6; TRBD1 matches 7 bases. Germline V lookup: CDR1 SGDLS, CDR2 YYNGEE. With 4 bases clipped from V and 0 bases from J, the junction kept 10 bases outside the gene matches. CDR3 size: 18 residues. The CDR3 nucleotides read TGTGCCAGCAGCAAGGATAAGACAGGGAACTCCTATAATTCACCCCTCCACTTT. Translated, it gives CASSKDKTGNSYNSPLHF.

The V gene is TRBV5-1, the J gene TRBJ1-1; TRBD1 is a possible D gene (5 bases). The CDR3 consists of 12 residues. V lost 4 bases, J lost 6 bases, and 10 bases lay in between. Looked up from germline, CDR1 is SGHRS and CDR2 is YFSETQ. The CDR3 DNA sequence: TGCGCCAGCAGCGCTGGACACTCTGAAGCTTTCTTT. Translated, it gives CASSAGHSEAFF.

The genes are TRBV10-3 and TRBJ1-4; a possible D gene is TRBD1 (5 bases). Trimming cost V 5 bases and J 5 bases, with 15 bases left between them. The germline V gene has CDR1 ENHRY and CDR2 SYGVKD. This CDR3 comprises 15 residues. CDR3 coding DNA: TGTGCCATCAGTAAGGGGCCGCCCCAAAATGAAAAACTGTTTTTT. It translates to CAISKGPPQNEKLFF.

The chain couples TRBV4-2 to TRBJ1-2; D may be TRBD1 (6 bases). Germline lookup yields CDR1 LGHNA and CDR2 YNFKEQ. V lost 4 bases and J 4 bases, leaving 16 bases between the germline ends. This CDR3 comprises 15 residues. The CDR3 spells CASSPNPTGTYGYTF. The CDR3, as DNA: TGTGCCAGCAGCCCCAACCCAACAGGGACCTATGGCTACACCTTC.

The V gene is TRBV4-1, the J gene TRBJ2-5; D might be TRBD1 or TRBD2, each matching 5 bases. Trimming pared 1 base from V and 10 bases from J, leaving 10 bases between. The CDR3 contains 12 residues. The germline gives CDR1 MGHRA, CDR2 YSYEKL. The CDR3 region is CASSQVGTDQYF. The DNA of the CDR3 is TGCGCCAGCAGCCAAGTAGGGACGGACCAGTACTTC.

This clone was detected once. The chain is built from TRBV20-1 and TRBJ2-5; 8 nucleotides line up with TRBD2. Germline V gives CDR1 DFQATT, CDR2 SNEGSKA (reference sequence). V dropped 3 bases and J dropped 0; count of bases not matched to a gene: 12. The CDR3 loop spans 17 amino acids. The CDR3 loop reads CSASIRGGGGYQETQYF. The CDR3 DNA sequence: TGCAGTGCTAGTATACGAGGCGGCGGGGGGTACCAAGAGACCCAGTACTTC.

Only a few counts were recorded for this clone. The V and J genes are TRBV9 and TRBJ2-2, with D perhaps matching TRBD1 (7 bases). Per germline, CDR1 SGDLS and CDR2 YYNGEE. Trimming removed 3 bases at V and 3 bases at J, with 18 bases between. The CDR3 consists of 17 residues. The CDR3 region is CASSALEGAGYTGELFF. The CDR3 DNA sequence: TGTGCCAGCAGCGCCCTGGAGGGGGCCGGTTACACCGGGGAGCTGTTTTTT.

The chain joins TRBV6-5 to TRBJ1-1; 7 bases are a match to TRBD1. The germline V gene encodes CDR1 MNHEY and CDR2 SVGAGI. J gave up 7 bases and V 1 base, and 3 bases lay outside the gene matches. The CDR3 is 13 amino acids. The DNA of the CDR3 is TGTGCCAGCAGTTACTTAACAGGGGTTGAAGCTTTCTTT. Protein product: CASSYLTGVEAFF.